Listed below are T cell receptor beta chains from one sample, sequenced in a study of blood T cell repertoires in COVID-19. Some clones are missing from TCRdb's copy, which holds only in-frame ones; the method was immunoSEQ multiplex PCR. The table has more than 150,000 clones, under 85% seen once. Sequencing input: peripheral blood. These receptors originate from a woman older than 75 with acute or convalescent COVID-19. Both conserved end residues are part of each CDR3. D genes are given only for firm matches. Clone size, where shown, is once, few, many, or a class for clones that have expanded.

CASSVYRRRGYTF	TGTGCCAGCAGCGTCTACAGGCGTCGGGGCTACACCTTC	.	TRBJ1-2	.	TRBV9
CASSRIVLGGNDGYTF	TGTGCCAGCAGCCGTATCGTATTGGGAGGGAATGATGGCTACACCTTC	.	TRBJ1-2	.	TRBV7-2
CASTEVMHTEAFF	TGTGCCAGCACCGAGGTTATGCACACTGAAGCTTTCTTT	.	TRBJ1-1	.	TRBV7-9
CASSVLAGGTGELFF	TGTGCCAGTAGTGTCCTAGCGGGGGGCACCGGGGAGCTGTTTTTT	TRBD2	TRBJ2-2	.	TRBV19
CASSALTGYGYTF	TGTGCCAGCAGCGCCTTGACAGGGTATGGCTACACCTTC	TRBD1	TRBJ1-2	once	TRBV7-2
CASSLGQGNSPLHF	TGCGCCAGCAGCTTGGGACAGGGCAATTCACCCCTCCACTTT	TRBD1	TRBJ1-6	.	TRBV5-1
CSVVQSGNYGYTF	TGCAGCGTGGTACAGAGTGGGAACTATGGCTACACCTTC	.	TRBJ1-2	.	TRBV29-1
CSVEQGAGYGYTF	TGCAGCGTTGAGCAGGGGGCGGGCTATGGCTACACCTTC	TRBD1	TRBJ1-2	.	TRBV29-1
CASSFTSGSYNEQFF	TGTGCCAGCAGCTTTACTAGCGGCTCCTACAATGAGCAGTTCTTC	TRBD2	TRBJ2-1	.	TRBV7-3
CSVVRGFSYEQYF	TGCAGCGTTGTTAGGGGATTTTCCTACGAGCAGTACTTC	.	TRBJ2-7	.	TRBV29-1
CASSRQGGGVETQYF	TGTGCCAGCAGTAGACAGGGCGGCGGGGTCGAGACCCAGTACTTC	.	TRBJ2-5	.	TRBV6-5